This T cell receptor beta chain was captured in a study of T cells expressing NK-cell markers. Study details: Within the sequenced cohort of eight donors, seven exhibited HCMV seropositivity and one was seronegative. Whole-study findings and limits: Dominant NKG2C+ clonotypes were found to form about 1.0-7.0% of CD8+ T cells in six donors. The leading position in the CD3+CD56-NKG2C+ fraction of four donors also went to these clonotypes.

This CDR3 has 15 amino acids. Germline CDR1 KGHSH, CDR2 LQKENI. 5'RACE template switching built TCR beta cDNA with unique molecular identifiers. No DNA is given; TCRdb re-called the 5' RACE reads and lists each CDR3 protein once. In all, the sample yields roughly 280,000 distinct CDR3 sequences. Notes on this clonotype: The antigen remains undetermined.

Sequencing was done on a sample of blood T cells: a sorted CD56 or NKG2C T cell subset, CD4+ or CD8+ T cells, or bulk PBMC T cells (not recorded which). The clonotype was recovered from a man aged 18 to 29 in good health. The chain recombines TRBV18 with TRBJ1-4. The chain's CDR3 is CASSPYSTTNEKLFF.